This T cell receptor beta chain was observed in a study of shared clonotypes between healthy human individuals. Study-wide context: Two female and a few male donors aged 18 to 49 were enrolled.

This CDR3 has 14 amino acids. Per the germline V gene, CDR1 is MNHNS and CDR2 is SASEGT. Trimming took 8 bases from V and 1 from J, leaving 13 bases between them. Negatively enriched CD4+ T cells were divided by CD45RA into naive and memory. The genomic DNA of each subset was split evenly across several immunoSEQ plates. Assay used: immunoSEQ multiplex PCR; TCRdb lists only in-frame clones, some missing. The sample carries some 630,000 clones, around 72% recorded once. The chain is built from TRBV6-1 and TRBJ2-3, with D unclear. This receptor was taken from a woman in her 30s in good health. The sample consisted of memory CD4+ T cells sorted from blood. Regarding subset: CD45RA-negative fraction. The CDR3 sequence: CASLGQSGTDTQYF. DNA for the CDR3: TGTGCCAGCTTAGGGCAGAGCGGCACAGATACGCAGTATTTT.